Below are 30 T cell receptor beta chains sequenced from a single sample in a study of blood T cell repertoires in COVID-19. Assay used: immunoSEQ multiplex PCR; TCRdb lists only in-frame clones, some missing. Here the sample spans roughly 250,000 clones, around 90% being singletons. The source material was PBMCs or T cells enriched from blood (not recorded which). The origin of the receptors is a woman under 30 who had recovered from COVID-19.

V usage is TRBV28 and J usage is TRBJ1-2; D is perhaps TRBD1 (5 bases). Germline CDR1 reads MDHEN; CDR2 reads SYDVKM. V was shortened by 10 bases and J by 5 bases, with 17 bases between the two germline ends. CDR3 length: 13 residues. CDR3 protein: CATQEGLRYGYTF. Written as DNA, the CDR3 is TGTGCCACCCAGGAGGGGTTGAGGTATGGCTACACCTTC.

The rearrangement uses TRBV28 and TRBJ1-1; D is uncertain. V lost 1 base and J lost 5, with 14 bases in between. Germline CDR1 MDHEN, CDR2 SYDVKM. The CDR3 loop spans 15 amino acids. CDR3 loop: CASSLLRVRETEAFF. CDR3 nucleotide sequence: TGTGCCAGCAGTTTATTACGGGTTCGGGAAACTGAAGCTTTCTTT.

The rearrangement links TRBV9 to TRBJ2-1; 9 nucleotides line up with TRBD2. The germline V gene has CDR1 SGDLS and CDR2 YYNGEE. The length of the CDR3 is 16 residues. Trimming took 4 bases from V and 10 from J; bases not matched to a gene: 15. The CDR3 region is CASSQGVQRGAYEQFF. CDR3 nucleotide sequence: TGTGCCAGCAGCCAAGGGGTACAGCGGGGGGCCTACGAGCAGTTCTTC.

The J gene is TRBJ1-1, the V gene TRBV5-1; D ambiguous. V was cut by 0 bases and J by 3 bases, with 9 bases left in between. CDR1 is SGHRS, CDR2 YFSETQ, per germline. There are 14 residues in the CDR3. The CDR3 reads CASSLDPRDTEAFF. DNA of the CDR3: TGCGCCAGCAGCTTGGATCCGAGGGACACTGAAGCTTTCTTT.

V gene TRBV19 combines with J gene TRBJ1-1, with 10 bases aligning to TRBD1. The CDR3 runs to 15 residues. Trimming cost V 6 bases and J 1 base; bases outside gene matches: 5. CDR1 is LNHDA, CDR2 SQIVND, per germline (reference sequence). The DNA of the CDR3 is TGTGCCAGTAGGGACAGGGGGGGAGCGAACACTGAAGCTTTCTTT. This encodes CASRDRGGANTEAFF.

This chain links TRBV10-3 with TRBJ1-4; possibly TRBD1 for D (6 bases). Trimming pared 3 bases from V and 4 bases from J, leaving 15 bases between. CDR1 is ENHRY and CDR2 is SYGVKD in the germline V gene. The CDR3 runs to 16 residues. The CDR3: CAISDLSVQGNEKLFF. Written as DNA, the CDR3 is TGTGCCATCAGTGACCTCAGTGTACAGGGTAATGAAAAACTGTTTTTT.

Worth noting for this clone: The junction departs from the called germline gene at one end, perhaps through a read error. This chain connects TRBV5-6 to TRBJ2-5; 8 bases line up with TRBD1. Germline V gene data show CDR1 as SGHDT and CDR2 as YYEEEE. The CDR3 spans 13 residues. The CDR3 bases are TGTGCCAGCAGTTTGGCAGGGGGCGAGACCCAGTACTTC. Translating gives CASSLAGGETQYF. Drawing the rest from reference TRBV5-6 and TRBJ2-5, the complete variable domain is DAGVTQSPTHLIKTRGQQVTLRCSPKSGHDTVSWYQQALGQGPQFIFQYYEEEERQRGNFPDRFSGHQFPNYSSELNVNALLLGDSALYLCASSLAGGETQYFGPGTRLLVL.

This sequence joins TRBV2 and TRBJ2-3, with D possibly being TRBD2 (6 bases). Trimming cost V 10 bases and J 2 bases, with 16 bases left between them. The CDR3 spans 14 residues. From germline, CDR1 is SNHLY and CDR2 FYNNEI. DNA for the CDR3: TGTGCCACCAACTTCGGGGGTTTCACAGATACGCAGTATTTT. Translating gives CATNFGGFTDTQYF. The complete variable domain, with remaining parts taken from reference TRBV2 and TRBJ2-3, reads EPEVTQTPSHQVTQMGQEVILRCVPISNHLYFYWYRQILGQKVEFLVSFYNNEISEKSEIFDDQFSVERPDGSNFTLKIRSTKLEDSAMYFCATNFGGFTDTQYFGPGTRLTVL.

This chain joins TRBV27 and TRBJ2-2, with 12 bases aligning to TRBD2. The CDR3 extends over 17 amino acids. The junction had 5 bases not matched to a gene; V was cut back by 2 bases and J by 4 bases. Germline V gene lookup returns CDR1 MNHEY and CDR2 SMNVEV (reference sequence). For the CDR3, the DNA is TGTGCCAGCAGTTTACTAGCGGGAGGGCCGAGCACCGGGGAGCTGTTTTTT. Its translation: CASSLLAGGPSTGELFF.

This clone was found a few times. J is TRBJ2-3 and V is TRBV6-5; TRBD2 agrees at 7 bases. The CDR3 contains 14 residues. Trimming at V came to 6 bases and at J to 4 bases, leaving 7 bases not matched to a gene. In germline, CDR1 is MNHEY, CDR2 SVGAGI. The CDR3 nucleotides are TGTGCCAGCAGGATAGCGGGTCGGCCAGATACGCAGTATTTT. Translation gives CASRIAGRPDTQYF.

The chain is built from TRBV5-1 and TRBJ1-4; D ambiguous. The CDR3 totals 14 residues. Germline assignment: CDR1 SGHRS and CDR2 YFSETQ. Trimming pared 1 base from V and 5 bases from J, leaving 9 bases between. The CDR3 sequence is CASSLSARNEKLFF. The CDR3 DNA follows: TGCGCCAGCAGCTTGAGCGCACGGAATGAAAAACTGTTTTTT.

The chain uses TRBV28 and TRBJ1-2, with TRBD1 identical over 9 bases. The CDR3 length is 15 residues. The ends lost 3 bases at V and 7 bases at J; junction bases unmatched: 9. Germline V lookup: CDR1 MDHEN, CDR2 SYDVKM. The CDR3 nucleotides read TGTGCCAGCAGTTTCCCTACAGGGGGCGAAGTTGGCTACACCTTC. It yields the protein CASSFPTGGEVGYTF.

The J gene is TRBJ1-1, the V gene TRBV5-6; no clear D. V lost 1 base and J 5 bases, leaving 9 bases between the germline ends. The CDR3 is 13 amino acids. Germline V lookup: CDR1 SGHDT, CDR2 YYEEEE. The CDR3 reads CASSLLGETEAFF. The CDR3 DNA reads TGTGCCAGCAGCTTGCTGGGAGAGACTGAAGCTTTCTTT.

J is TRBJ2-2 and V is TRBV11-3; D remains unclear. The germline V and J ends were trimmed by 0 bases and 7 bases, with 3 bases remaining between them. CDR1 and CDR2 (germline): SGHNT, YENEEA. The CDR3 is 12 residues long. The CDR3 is CASSLEYGELFF. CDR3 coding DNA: TGTGCCAGCAGCTTAGAGTACGGGGAGCTGTTTTTT.

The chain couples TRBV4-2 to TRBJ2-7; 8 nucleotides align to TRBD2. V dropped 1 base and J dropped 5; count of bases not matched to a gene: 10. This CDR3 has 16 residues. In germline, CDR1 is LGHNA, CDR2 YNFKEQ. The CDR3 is CASSQGAREGWNEQYF. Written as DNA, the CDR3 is TGTGCCAGCAGCCAAGGTGCCCGGGAGGGCTGGAACGAGCAGTACTTC.

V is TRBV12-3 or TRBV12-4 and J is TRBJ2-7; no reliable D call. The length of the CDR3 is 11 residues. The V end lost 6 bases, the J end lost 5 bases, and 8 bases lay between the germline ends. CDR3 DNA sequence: TGTGCCAGCAGCCAGATTGACGAGCAGTACTTC. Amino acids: CASSQIDEQYF.

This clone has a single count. The CDR3 is CASSIDSGLAGADTQYF. The DNA for the CDR3 is TGTGCCAGTAGTATAGATTCAGGACTAGCGGGAGCAGATACGCAGTATTTT. The chain employs TRBV19 and TRBJ2-3; 13 bases match TRBD2. Germline lookup yields CDR1 LNHDA and CDR2 SQIVND (reference sequence). V gave up 0 bases and J gave up 4 bases; unmatched junction bases: 4. The CDR3 length is 17 residues.

The CDR3 reads CSVGGTNYGYTF. In DNA, the CDR3 is TGCAGCGTGGGGGGGACTAACTATGGCTACACCTTC. The chain has TRBV29-1 and TRBJ1-2, with a tentative D call TRBD1 (5 bases). Trimming shortened V by 6 bases and J by 0 bases, and 8 bases separated the two germline ends. CDR1 and CDR2 from the germline V gene are SQVTM and ANQGSEA. The length of the CDR3 is 12 residues.

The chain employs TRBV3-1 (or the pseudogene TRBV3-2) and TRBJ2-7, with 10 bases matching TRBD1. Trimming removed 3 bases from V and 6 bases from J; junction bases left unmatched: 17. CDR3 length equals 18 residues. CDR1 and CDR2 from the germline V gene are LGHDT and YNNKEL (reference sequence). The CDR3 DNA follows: TGTGCCAGCAGCCATCGGGGTACGTTCGACAGGGGGCGGGGCGAGCAGTACTTC. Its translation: CASSHRGTFDRGRGEQYF.

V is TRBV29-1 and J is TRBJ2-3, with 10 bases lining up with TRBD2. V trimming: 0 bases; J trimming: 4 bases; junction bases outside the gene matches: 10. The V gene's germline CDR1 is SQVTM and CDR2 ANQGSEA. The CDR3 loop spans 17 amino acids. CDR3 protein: CSVEDRALAGAADTQYF. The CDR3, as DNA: TGCAGCGTTGAAGATCGGGCGCTAGCGGGAGCCGCAGATACGCAGTATTTT.

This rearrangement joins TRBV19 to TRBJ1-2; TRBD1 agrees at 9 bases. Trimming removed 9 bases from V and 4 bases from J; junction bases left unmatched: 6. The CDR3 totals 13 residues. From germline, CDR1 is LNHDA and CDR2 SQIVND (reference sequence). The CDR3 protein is CASGTGQVYGYTF. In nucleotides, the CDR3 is TGTGCCAGCGGGACAGGGCAAGTCTATGGCTACACCTTC.

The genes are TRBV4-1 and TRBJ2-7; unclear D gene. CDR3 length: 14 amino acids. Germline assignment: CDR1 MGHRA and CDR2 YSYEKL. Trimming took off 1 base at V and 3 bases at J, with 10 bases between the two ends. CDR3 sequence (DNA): TGCGCCAGCAGCCAAGTCGGAGAGTACTACGAGCAGTACTTC. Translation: CASSQVGEYYEQYF.

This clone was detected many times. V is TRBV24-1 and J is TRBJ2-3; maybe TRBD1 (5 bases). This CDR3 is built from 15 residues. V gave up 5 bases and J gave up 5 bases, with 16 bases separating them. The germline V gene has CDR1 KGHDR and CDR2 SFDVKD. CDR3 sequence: CATSVPTMQGDTQYF. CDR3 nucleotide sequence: TGTGCCACCAGTGTTCCGACGATGCAGGGAGATACGCAGTATTTT.

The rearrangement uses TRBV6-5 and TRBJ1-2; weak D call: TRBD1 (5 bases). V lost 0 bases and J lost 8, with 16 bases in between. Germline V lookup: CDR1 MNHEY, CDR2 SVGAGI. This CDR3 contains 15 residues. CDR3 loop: CASSYSIGQGRGYTF. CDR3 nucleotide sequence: TGTGCCAGCAGTTACTCGATTGGCCAGGGTCGGGGCTACACCTTC.

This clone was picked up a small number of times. CDR3 in amino acids: CASIPAGLGEQFF. CDR3 sequence (DNA): TGTGCCAGCATACCAGCGGGATTGGGTGAGCAGTTCTTC. J is TRBJ2-1 and V is TRBV6-5; 7 bases match TRBD2. V was clipped by 7 bases and J by 9 bases; unmatched bases: 9. The CDR3 covers 13 residues. Germline V lookup: CDR1 MNHEY, CDR2 SVGAGI.

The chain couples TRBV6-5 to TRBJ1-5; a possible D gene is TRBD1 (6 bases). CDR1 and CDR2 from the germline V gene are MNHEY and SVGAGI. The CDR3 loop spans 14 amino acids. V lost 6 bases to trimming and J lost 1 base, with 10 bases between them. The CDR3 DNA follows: TGTGCCAGCAGCTCGGGACACAGCAATCAGCCCCAGCATTTT. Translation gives CASSSGHSNQPQHF.

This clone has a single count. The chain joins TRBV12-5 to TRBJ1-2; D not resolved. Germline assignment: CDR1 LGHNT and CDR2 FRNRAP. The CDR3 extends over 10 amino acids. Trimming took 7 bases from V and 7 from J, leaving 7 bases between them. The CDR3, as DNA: TGTGCTAGTGCCCTAGGTGGCTACACCTTC. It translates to CASALGGYTF.

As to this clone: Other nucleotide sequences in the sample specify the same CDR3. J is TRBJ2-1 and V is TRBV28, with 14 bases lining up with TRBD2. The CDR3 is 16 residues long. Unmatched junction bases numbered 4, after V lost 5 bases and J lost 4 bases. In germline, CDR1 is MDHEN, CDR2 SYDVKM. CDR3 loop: CASSPTSGRVYNEQFF. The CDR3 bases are TGTGCCAGCAGTCCGACTAGCGGGAGGGTTTACAATGAGCAGTTCTTC.

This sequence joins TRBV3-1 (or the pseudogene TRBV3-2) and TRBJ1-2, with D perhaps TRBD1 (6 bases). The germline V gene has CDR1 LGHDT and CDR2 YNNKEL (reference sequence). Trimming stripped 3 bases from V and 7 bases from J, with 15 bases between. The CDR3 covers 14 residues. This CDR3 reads CASSQRIGGGGYTF. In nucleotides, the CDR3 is TGTGCCAGCAGCCAGAGAATAGGGGGTGGTGGCTACACCTTC.

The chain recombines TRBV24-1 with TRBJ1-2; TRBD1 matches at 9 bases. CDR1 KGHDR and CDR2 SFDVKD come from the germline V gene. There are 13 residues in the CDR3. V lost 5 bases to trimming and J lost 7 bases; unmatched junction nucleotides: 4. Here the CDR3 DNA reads TGTGCCACCAGTGGGTTGGACAGGGGTGGCTACACCTTC. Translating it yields CATSGLDRGGYTF.